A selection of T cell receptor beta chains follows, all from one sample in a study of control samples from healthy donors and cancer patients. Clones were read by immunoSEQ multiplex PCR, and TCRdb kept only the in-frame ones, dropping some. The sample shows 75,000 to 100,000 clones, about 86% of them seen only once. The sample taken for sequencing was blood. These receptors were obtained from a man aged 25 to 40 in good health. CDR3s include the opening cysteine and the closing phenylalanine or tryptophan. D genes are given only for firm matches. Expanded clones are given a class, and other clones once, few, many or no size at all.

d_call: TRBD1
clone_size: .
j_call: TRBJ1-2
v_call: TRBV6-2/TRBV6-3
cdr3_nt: TGTGCCAGCAGTTCCGGACAGGGCGATGGCTACACCTTC
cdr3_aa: CASSSGQGDGYTF

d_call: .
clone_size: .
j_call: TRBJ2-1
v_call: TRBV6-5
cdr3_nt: TGTGCCAGCAGCAGCCCCGGGCTGGGACGCAATGAGCAGTTCTTC
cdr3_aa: CASSSPGLGRNEQFF

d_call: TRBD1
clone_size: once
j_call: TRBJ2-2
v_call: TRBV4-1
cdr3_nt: TGCGCCAGCAGCCAAGGGCAGGGGGCCCCCGGGGAGCTGTTTTTT
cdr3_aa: CASSQGQGAPGELFF

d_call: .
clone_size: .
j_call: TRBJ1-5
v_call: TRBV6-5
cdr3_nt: TGTGCCAGCAGTTACGTCCAGGGACAGCCCCAGCATTTT
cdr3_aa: CASSYVQGQPQHF

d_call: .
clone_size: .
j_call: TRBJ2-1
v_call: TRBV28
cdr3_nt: TGTGCCAGCAGTCCCCTCGGTGGGGGCGGCAGGGGTGAGCAGTTCTTC
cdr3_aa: CASSPLGGGGRGEQFF

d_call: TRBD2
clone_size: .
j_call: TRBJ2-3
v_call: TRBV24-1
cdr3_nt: TGTGCCACCAGTGATTGGGAAGCGGGAGGTGTGACAGATACGCAGTATTTT
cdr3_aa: CATSDWEAGGVTDTQYF

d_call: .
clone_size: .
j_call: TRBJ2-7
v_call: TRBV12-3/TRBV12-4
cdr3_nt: TGTGCCAGCAGTTCATACTACGAGCAGTACTTC
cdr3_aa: CASSSYYEQYF

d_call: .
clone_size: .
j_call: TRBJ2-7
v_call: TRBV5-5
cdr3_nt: TGTGCCAGCAGCCTAAGTTCATCGGTTTACGAGCAGTACTTC
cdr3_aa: CASSLSSSVYEQYF

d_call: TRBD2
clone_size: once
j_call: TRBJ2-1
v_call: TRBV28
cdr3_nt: TGTGCCAGCGCCCTAGCGGTCAATGAGCAGTTCTTC
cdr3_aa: CASALAVNEQFF

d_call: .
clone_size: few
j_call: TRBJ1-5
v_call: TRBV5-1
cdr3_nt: TGCGCCAGCAGCTTAGGACTTGGCGGGCCCCAGCATTTT
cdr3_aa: CASSLGLGGPQHF

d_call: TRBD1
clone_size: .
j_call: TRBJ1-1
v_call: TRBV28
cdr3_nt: TGTGCCAGCAGCCAGGGGGCAGGGGCTAACACTGAAGCTTTCTTT
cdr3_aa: CASSQGAGANTEAFF

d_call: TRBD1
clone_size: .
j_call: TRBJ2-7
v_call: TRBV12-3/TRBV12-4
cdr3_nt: TGTGCCAGCAGTCGACAGGGACCCTACGAGCAGTACTTC
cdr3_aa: CASSRQGPYEQYF

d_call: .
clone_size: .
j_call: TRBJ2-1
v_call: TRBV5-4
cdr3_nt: TGTGCCAGCACCGCATATAATGAGCAGTTCTTC
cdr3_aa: CASTAYNEQFF

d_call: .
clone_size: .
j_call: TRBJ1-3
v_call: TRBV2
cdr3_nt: TGTGCCAGCAGGACCCTTGGAAACACCATATATTTT
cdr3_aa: CASRTLGNTIYF

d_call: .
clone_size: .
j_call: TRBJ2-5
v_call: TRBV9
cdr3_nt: TGTGCCAGCAGCGCCCGGGGGCGTACCGCACCCAATCAAGAGACCCAGTACTTC
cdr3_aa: CASSARGRTAPNQETQYF

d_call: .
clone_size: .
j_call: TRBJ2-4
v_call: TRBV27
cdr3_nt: TGTGCCAGCAGTTCCCGACAGGGACTAAACATTCAGTACTTC
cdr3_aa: CASSSRQGLNIQYF

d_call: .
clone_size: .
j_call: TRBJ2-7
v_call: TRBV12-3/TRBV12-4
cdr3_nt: TGTGCCAGCAGTTTAGGAGGGAACGAGCAGTACTTC
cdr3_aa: CASSLGGNEQYF

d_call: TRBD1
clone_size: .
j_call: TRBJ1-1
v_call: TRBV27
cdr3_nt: TGTGCCAGCAGTTTATCGACAGGGGTGAACACTGAAGCTTTCTTT
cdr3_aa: CASSLSTGVNTEAFF

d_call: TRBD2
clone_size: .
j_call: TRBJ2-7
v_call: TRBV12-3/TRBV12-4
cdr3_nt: TGTGCCAGCAGTTTTCGCGGGAGACCCGAGCAGTACTTC
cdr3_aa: CASSFRGRPEQYF

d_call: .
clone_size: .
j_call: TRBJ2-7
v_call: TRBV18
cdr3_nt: TGTGCCAGCTCACCGCTTTTGACGGGAAGCCATTCAGCCTACGAGCAGTACTTC
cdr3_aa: CASSPLLTGSHSAYEQYF

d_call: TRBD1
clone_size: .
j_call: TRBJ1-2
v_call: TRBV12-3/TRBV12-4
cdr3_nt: TGTGCCAGCAGCACAGGGGACTATGGCTACACCTTC
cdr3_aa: CASSTGDYGYTF

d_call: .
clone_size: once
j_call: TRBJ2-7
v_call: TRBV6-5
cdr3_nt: TGTGCCAGCACTCCGTCTGGTAGCGGATGGGAGCAGTACTTC
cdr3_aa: CASTPSGSGWEQYF

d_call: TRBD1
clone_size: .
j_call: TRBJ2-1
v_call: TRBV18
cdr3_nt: TGTGCCAGCTTTACCGGACAGGGGGGCTCCTACAATGAGCAGTTCTTC
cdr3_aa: CASFTGQGGSYNEQFF

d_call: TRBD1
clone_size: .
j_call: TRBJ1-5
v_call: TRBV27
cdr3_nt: TGTGCCAGCAGTTTTGGGACAGATCAGCCCCAGCATTTT
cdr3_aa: CASSFGTDQPQHF

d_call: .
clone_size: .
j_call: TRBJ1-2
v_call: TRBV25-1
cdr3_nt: TGTGCCACCCTGGCCTATGGCTACACCTTC
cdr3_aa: CATLAYGYTF

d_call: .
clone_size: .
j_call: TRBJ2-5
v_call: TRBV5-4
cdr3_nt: TGTGCCAGCAGCCCAAGCGGTCAAGAGACCCAGTACTTC
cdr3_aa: CASSPSGQETQYF

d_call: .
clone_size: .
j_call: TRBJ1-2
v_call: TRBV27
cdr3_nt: TGTGCCAGCAGCCTTACTGACGGGTCTGGGTATGGCTACACCTTC
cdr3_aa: CASSLTDGSGYGYTF

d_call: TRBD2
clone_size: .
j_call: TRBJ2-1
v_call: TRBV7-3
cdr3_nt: TGTGCCAGCAGCCTCTCTAGCGGTTCCTACAATGAGCAGTTCTTC
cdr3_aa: CASSLSSGSYNEQFF

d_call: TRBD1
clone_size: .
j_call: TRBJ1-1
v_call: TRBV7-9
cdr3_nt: TGTGCCAGCAGCTTAGGGACAGGAATGAACACTGAAGCTTTCTTT
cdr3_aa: CASSLGTGMNTEAFF

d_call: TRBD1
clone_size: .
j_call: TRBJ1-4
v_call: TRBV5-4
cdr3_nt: TGTGCCAGCAGCTTGAGAGGGGGCGTTGAAAAACTGTTTTTT
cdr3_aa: CASSLRGGVEKLFF

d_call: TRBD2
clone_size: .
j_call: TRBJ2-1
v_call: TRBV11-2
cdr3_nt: TGTGCCAGCAGCTTAAGCGTTAGCGGGGGCAACAATGAGCAGTTCTTC
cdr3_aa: CASSLSVSGGNNEQFF

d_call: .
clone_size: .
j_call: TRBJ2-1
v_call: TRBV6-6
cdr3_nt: TGTGCCAGCAGTTACTCGAGTGAGCGGTACAATGAGCAGTTCTTC
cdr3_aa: CASSYSSERYNEQFF

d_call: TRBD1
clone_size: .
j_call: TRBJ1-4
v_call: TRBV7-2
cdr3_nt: TGTGCCAGCAGCACCGGGACAGGGTGGGGGGAAAAACTGTTTTTT
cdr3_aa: CASSTGTGWGEKLFF

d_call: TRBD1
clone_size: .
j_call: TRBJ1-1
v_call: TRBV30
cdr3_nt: TGTGCCTGGACAATTACAGGGGGTACTGAAGCTTTCTTT
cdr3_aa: CAWTITGGTEAFF

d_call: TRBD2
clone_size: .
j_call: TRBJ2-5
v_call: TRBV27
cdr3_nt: TGTGCCAGCAGTAGCATAGCGGGAGGGCGAGAGACCCAGTACTTC
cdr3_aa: CASSSIAGGRETQYF

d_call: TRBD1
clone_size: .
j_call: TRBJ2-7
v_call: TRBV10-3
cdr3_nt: TGTGCCATCAGTGAGGGACAGGGGGACGAGCAGTACTTC
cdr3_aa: CAISEGQGDEQYF

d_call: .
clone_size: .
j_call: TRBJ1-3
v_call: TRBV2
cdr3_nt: TGTGCCAGCAGTGTGCGAGCGACATTCAGGGACACCATATATTTT
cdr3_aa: CASSVRATFRDTIYF

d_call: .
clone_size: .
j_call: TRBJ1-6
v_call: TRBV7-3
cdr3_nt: TGTGCCAGCAGCTTAACCGCCAGGGCCAACCATAATTCACCCCTCCACTTT
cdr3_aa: CASSLTARANHNSPLHF

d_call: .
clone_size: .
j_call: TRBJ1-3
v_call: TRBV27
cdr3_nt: TGTGCCAGCGGACCGGCTCTAGCCCCTGGAAACACCATATATTTT
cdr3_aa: CASGPALAPGNTIYF

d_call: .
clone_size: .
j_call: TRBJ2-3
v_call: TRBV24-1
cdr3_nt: TGTGCCACCAGTGGCAGGGGAGAGGGCACAGATACGCAGTATTTT
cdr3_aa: CATSGRGEGTDTQYF

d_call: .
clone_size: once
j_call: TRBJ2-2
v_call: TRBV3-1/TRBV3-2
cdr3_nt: TGTGCCAGCGAGGGAACCAGGGGCGCCGGGGAGCTGTTTTTT
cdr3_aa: CASEGTRGAGELFF

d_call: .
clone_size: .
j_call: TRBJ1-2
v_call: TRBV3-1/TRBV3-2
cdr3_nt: TGTGCCAGCAGCCAAGATCAGGGACTCTATGGCTACACCTTC
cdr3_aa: CASSQDQGLYGYTF

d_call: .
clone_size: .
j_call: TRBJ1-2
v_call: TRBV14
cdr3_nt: TGTGCCAGCAGCCAAGTTGCAGGAACTAACTATGGCTACACCTTC
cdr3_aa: CASSQVAGTNYGYTF

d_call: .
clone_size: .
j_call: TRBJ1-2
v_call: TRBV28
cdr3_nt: TGTGCCAGCAGTTTAGTTTTTTCCGGGGTCCGTGGCTACACCTTC
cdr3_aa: CASSLVFSGVRGYTF

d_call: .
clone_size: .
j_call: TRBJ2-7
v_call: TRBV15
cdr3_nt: TGTGCCACCAGCAGCCGGAGGACCAACTACGAGCAGTACTTC
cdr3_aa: CATSSRRTNYEQYF

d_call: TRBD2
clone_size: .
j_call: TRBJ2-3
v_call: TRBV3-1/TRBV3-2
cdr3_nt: TGTGCCGGCAGCCTGGGACTAAGCACAGATACGCAGTATTTT
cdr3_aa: CAGSLGLSTDTQYF

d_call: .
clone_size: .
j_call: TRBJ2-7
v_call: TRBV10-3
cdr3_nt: TGTGCCATCAGTGAGTCGGGTGGCAGCTACGAGCAGTACTTC
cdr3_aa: CAISESGGSYEQYF

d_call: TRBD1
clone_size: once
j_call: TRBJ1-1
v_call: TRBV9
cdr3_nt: TGTGCCAGCAGCGTATTGACAGGGGACACTGAAGCTTTCTTT
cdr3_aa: CASSVLTGDTEAFF

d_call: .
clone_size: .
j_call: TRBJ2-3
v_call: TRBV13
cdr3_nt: TGTGCCAGCAGCTTGAGCAGGGTCACAGATACGCAGTATTTT
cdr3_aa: CASSLSRVTDTQYF

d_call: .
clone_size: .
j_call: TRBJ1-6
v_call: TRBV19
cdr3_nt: TGTGCCAGTAGTCCTGGGACCTATAATTCACCCCTCCACTTT
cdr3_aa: CASSPGTYNSPLHF

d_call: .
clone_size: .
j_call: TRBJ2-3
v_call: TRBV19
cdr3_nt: TGTGCCAGTACCGGGGGCGCTGAAACTAGCACAGATACGCAGTATTTT
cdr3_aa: CASTGGAETSTDTQYF

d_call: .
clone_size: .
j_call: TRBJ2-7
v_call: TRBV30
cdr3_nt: TGTGCCTATCTGTTAATCGGGACCGAGACCTACGAGCAGTACTTC
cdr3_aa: CAYLLIGTETYEQYF

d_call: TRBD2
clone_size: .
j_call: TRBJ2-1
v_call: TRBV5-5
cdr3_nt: TGTGCCAGCAGCTTGCTAGCGGCCCTATCCTACAATGAGCAGTTCTTC
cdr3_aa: CASSLLAALSYNEQFF

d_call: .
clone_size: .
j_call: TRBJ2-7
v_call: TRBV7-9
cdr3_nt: TGTGCCAGCAGCTCCGGGACTTATTCCTACGAGCAGTACTTC
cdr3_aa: CASSSGTYSYEQYF